This TCR beta chain was identified in a study of OX40 agonist ivuxolimab in advanced cancers. Overall study context: As their treatment, patients were administered ivuxolimab, an agonistic anti-OX40 (CD134) antibody. Males comprised around 80% of the group, whose mean age was roughly 64 years (range about 20 to 90).

TCRdb's copy holds only in-frame clones and misses some; the assay was immunoSEQ multiplex PCR. The sample carries approximately 68,000 clones, almost 90% recorded once. This CDR3 has 12 amino acids. V lost 8 bases, J lost 2 bases, and 9 bases lay in between. CDR1 is MNHEY, CDR2 SMNVEV, per germline (reference sequence). The chain couples TRBV27 to TRBJ2-5; D is undetermined. This receptor was identified in an adult with an advanced solid tumor such as melanoma, head and neck, liver or kidney cancer. The sample consisted of CD4+ or CD8+ T cells sorted from blood, taken in a trial of the OX40 agonist ivuxolimab. The CDR3 DNA sequence: TGTGCCAGCGGAAGAATACAAGAGACCCAGTACTTC. Translated, it gives CASGRIQETQYF.